The sequence of this TCR beta chain was determined in a study of shared clonotypes between healthy human individuals. An even split of each subset's genomic DNA across several immunoSEQ plates was performed. The sorted-subset replicate PCRs were given around 200 ng DNA, which is roughly 30,000 T cell genomes. Sequenced by immunoSEQ multiplex PCR; TCRdb stores in-frame clones only, minus some. Of roughly 2 million clones detected, 90% to 95% appear once; the ten largest clones hold roughly 0.13%. Study-level findings and limits: Between a few donors, naive CD4 clonotypes were shared at a level of about 5%.

As for this clone: As yet, its antigen is unknown.

Germline values: CDR1 SEHNR, CDR2 FQNEAQ (reference sequence). This CDR3 contains 16 residues. V was pared by 5 bases and J by 2 bases, with 17 bases between. The receptor was isolated from a man aged 18 to 29 in good health. The source material was naive CD4+ T cells sorted from blood. The sample's subset: CD45RA+ positively selected. The chain uses TRBV7-9 and TRBJ2-3, with D possibly being TRBD2 (6 bases). In DNA form, the CDR3 reads TGTGCCAGCAGCCCACGGAGGGGCCTTACCACAGATACGCAGTATTTT. Amino acids: CASSPRRGLTTDTQYF. The variable domain in full, with the rest retrieved from reference TRBV7-9 and TRBJ2-3, is DTGVSQNPRHKITKRGQNVTFRCDPISEHNRLYWYRQTLGQGPEFLTYFQNEAQLEKSRLLSDRFSAERPKGSFSTLEIQRTEQGDSAMYLCASSPRRGLTTDTQYFGPGTRLTVL.